These 22 T cell receptor beta chains were all obtained from the same sample, sequenced in a study of shared clonotypes between healthy human individuals. Profiled with immunoSEQ multiplex PCR; TCRdb holds only in-frame clones, not every one. The sample comprises fewer than 1.6 million clones, 98% of which are singletons, and around 0.38% rests with the top ten. Source material: naive CD4+ T cells sorted from blood. Subset in this sample: CD45RA+ positively selected. The receptors come from a man younger than 40 in good health.

In nucleotides, the CDR3 is TGTGCCAGCAGGATGCTGGGACTAGCGGGAGGGGAGCTGTTTTTT. Translating it yields CASRMLGLAGGELFF. The rearrangement links TRBV28 to TRBJ2-2, with 13 bases matching TRBD2. The germline V gene has CDR1 MDHEN and CDR2 SYDVKM. This CDR3 is 15 amino acids long. Losses at the gene ends were 6 bases for V and 8 bases for J; bases not matched to a gene: 6.

This rearrangement joins TRBV28 to TRBJ2-4; 7 nucleotides line up with TRBD2. This CDR3 region has 11 residues. Germline trimming cut 10 bases from V and 16 bases from J; bases unmatched to any gene: 13. The germline CDR1 and CDR2 sequences are MDHEN and SYDVKM. CDR3: CATTTGGKTYF. CDR3 sequence (DNA): TGTGCCACCACAACGGGGGGAAAAACATACTTC. The whole variable domain, filled in from reference TRBV28 and TRBJ2-4, reads DVKVTQSSRYLVKRTGEKVFLECVQDMDHENMFWYRQDPGLGLRLIYFSYDVKMKEKGDIPEGYSVSREKKERFSLILESASTNQTSMYLCATTTGGKTYFGAGTRLSVL.

Note on this clone: Additional DNA sequences in this sample encode the identical CDR3. This chain links TRBV28 with TRBJ1-5; TRBD1 matches at 10 bases. Germline CDR1 and CDR2: MDHEN and SYDVKM. V lost 4 bases to trimming and J lost 5 bases; unmatched junction nucleotides: 2. The CDR3 extends over 14 amino acids. In DNA, the CDR3 is TGTGCCAGCAGTTCCGGACAGGGGGATCAGCCCCAGCATTTT. Protein product: CASSSGQGDQPQHF.

The rearrangement joins TRBV5-1 to TRBJ2-7; 8 bases fit TRBD2. J lost 3 bases, V lost 0 bases, and 8 bases had no gene match. Germline V gives CDR1 SGHRS, CDR2 YFSETQ. The CDR3 consists of 16 residues. The CDR3 loop reads CASSLVGSGILYEQYF. The CDR3, as DNA: TGCGCCAGCAGCTTGGTCGGTAGCGGGATTCTCTACGAGCAGTACTTC.

V usage is TRBV2 and J usage is TRBJ2-1, with TRBD1 matching 10 bases. CDR1 and CDR2 from the germline V gene are SNHLY and FYNNEI. The CDR3 spans 16 residues. V shed 4 bases, J shed 2 bases, and the junction held 5 bases outside the gene matches. CDR3 sequence: CASSGRDRGTYNEQFF. The CDR3 DNA reads as TGTGCCAGCAGTGGCCGGGACAGGGGCACCTACAATGAGCAGTTCTTC.

The genes are TRBV18 and TRBJ2-1; D unclear. Looked up from germline, CDR1 is KGHSH and CDR2 is LQKENI. The length of the CDR3 is 14 residues. V shed 0 bases and J shed 9 bases, with 12 bases lying between them. Here the CDR3 DNA reads TGTGCCAGCTCACCACCCACTGCGACGGGTGAGCAGTTCTTC. As protein: CASSPPTATGEQFF. Looking up the rest from reference TRBV18 and TRBJ2-1 gives the full variable domain: NAGVMQNPRHLVRRRGQEARLRCSPMKGHSHVYWYRQLPEEGLKFMVYLQKENIIDESGMPKERFSAEFPKEGPSILRIQQVVRGDSAAYFCASSPPTATGEQFFGPGTRLTVL.

This clone was seen once. The J gene is TRBJ1-1, the V gene TRBV11-2, with D perhaps matching TRBD1 (6 bases). Germline V CDR1 and CDR2: SGHAT, FQNNGV. The V end lost 3 bases, the J end lost 3 bases, and 11 bases lay between the germline ends. The CDR3 extends over 14 amino acids. The CDR3 nucleotides read TGTGCCAGCAGCTTTAGGGGGAGGGACACTGAAGCTTTCTTT. Amino acids: CASSFRGRDTEAFF.

This chain's CDR3 is CSVEDPSRTDTGELFF. CDR3 coding DNA: TGCAGCGTTGAAGATCCCTCCCGGACTGACACCGGGGAGCTGTTTTTT. J is TRBJ2-2 and V is TRBV29-1; D perhaps matches TRBD2 (5 bases). Germline CDR1 SQVTM, CDR2 ANQGSEA. The CDR3 totals 16 residues. The V gene lost 0 bases and the J gene lost 3 bases, with 14 bases spanning the gap.

This clone is a singleton in its sample. The CDR3 DNA sequence: TGCAGCGCCGAAGGTCTAGCCTTACACCGCTACAATGAGCAGTTCTTC. It is translated as CSAEGLALHRYNEQFF. The rearrangement uses TRBV29-1 and TRBJ2-1; possible D gene TRBD2, 5 bases. V lost 7 bases and J lost 3, with 22 bases in between. Germline assignment: CDR1 SQVTM and CDR2 ANQGSEA. This CDR3 has 16 amino acids.

The chain links TRBV28 to TRBJ2-7; the D call may be TRBD1 or TRBD2 (5 bases each). Germline assignment: CDR1 MDHEN and CDR2 SYDVKM. The CDR3 has 14 residues. V dropped 3 bases and J dropped 2 bases, with 11 bases sitting between them. CDR3 bases: TGTGCCAGCAGTTTGACCGGGACGGCCTACGAGCAGTACTTC. Its protein product is CASSLTGTAYEQYF.

As to this clone: Other DNA sequences in this specimen translate into the identical CDR3. The rearrangement uses TRBV5-4 and TRBJ1-1; D gene uncertain. Germline values: CDR1 SGHNT, CDR2 YYREEE (reference sequence). This CDR3 contains 13 residues. V was clipped by 0 bases and J by 0 bases, with 3 bases between them. The CDR3 DNA reads as TGTGCCAGCAGCTTGGGGGTGAACACTGAAGCTTTCTTT. Translated: CASSLGVNTEAFF.

The chain is built from TRBV5-5 and TRBJ2-1; 10 bases agree with TRBD1. The germline CDR1 and CDR2 sequences are SGHKS and YYEKEE (reference sequence). V lost 4 bases to trimming and J lost 3 bases; unmatched junction nucleotides: 7. The CDR3 contains 16 residues. The CDR3 DNA reads TGTGCCAGCAGCGTAACTGGACAGGGGGGCTACAATGAGCAGTTCTTC. The encoded protein is CASSVTGQGGYNEQFF.

CDR3 amino acids: CAWSVTLAVIEQYF. CDR3 nucleotides: TGTGCCTGGAGTGTAACACTAGCGGTGATCGAGCAGTACTTC. V and J are TRBV30 and TRBJ2-7, with 8 bases that match TRBD2. The germline gives CDR1 GTSNPN, CDR2 SVGIG (reference sequence). The CDR3 extends over 14 amino acids. V lost 0 bases and J lost 6; bases outside the gene matches: 7.

The chain recombines TRBV5-6 with TRBJ1-2; unclear D gene. V shed 3 bases and J shed 1 base, with 16 bases lying between them. The CDR3 length is 16 residues. Germline values: CDR1 SGHDT, CDR2 YYEEEE. CDR3 nucleotide sequence: TGTGCCAGCAGCTATAATCCTATCGACTTTAACTATGGCTACACCTTC. Translated: CASSYNPIDFNYGYTF.

About this clone: This same CDR3 is encoded by further DNA sequences in the sample. The chain carries TRBV5-1 and TRBJ2-7, with 8 bases fitting TRBD2. There are 14 residues in the CDR3. V trimming: 1 base; J trimming: 2 bases; junction bases outside the gene matches: 2. The germline gives CDR1 SGHRS, CDR2 YFSETQ. CDR3 protein: CASSLISGAYEQYF. CDR3 DNA sequence: TGCGCCAGCAGCTTGATTAGCGGGGCCTACGAGCAGTACTTC.

The rearrangement links TRBV27 to TRBJ2-1, with 10 positions matching TRBD1. With 6 bases clipped from V and 9 bases from J, the junction kept 5 bases outside the gene matches. Per the germline V gene, CDR1 is MNHEY and CDR2 is SMNVEV (reference sequence). The CDR3 is made up of 13 amino acids. The CDR3 here is CASRLTGGIEQFF. CDR3 coding DNA: TGTGCCAGCAGGTTGACAGGGGGCATTGAGCAGTTCTTC.

The CDR3 DNA follows: TGCGCCAGCAGCGTCACTAGCGTCGCGAACACCGGGGAGCTGTTTTTT. This translates into CASSVTSVANTGELFF. The genes are TRBV5-1 and TRBJ2-2; 7 nucleotides align to TRBD2. V shed 4 bases, J shed 0 bases, and the junction held 6 bases outside the gene matches. CDR3 length: 16 residues. Germline CDR1 is SGHRS and CDR2 is YFSETQ.

As DNA, the CDR3 is TGTGCCAGCAGTTGGGGGGAGCTAGATCAGCCCCAGCATTTT. It is translated as CASSWGELDQPQHF. The genes are TRBV28 and TRBJ1-5; tentatively, D is TRBD1 (5 bases). The CDR3 runs 14 residues. CDR1 and CDR2 from the germline V gene are MDHEN and SYDVKM. V was shortened by 4 bases and J by 5 bases, with 12 bases between the two germline ends.

Remarks on this clone: One end of the junction fails to match germline, which may point to a read error. The genes are TRBV28 and TRBJ2-7; D unclear. Germline CDR1 and CDR2: MDHEN and SYDVKM. The CDR3 is made up of 11 amino acids. The CDR3 nucleotides read TGTGCCAGCAGTGTAGCCTACGGGCAGTACTTC. This gives the protein CASSVAYGQYF.

The J gene is TRBJ2-3, the V gene TRBV19; 7 nucleotides match TRBD2. The V and J ends lost 5 bases and 5 bases, in that order; junction bases with no gene match: 16. The CDR3 loop spans 17 amino acids. The germline V gene has CDR1 LNHDA and CDR2 SQIVND (reference sequence). The CDR3 DNA follows: TGTGCCAGTAGTTCCAACCACCTTAGCGGGCGGAGAGATACGCAGTATTTT. Translating it yields CASSSNHLSGRRDTQYF. The full variable domain, with the rest looked up from reference TRBV19 and TRBJ2-3, is DGGITQSPKYLFRKEGQNVTLSCEQNLNHDAMYWYRQDPGQGLRLIYYSQIVNDFQKGDIAEGYSVSREKKESFPLTVTSAQKNPTAFYLCASSSNHLSGRRDTQYFGPGTRLTVL.

The J gene is TRBJ2-4, the V gene TRBV7-2; D remains ambiguous. The CDR3 covers 15 residues. V gave up 1 base and J gave up 5 bases, with 12 bases separating them. Germline V gives CDR1 SGHTA, CDR2 FQGNSA. CDR3 sequence (DNA): TGTGCCAGCAGCTTAGGTTCCGGCCGGGAAAACATTCAGTACTTC. This translates into CASSLGSGRENIQYF.

This chain links TRBV18 with TRBJ2-5, with D perhaps matching TRBD2 (5 bases). V lost 2 bases and J 5 bases, leaving 18 bases between the germline ends. The CDR3 has 16 amino acids. Germline CDR1 KGHSH, CDR2 LQKENI. This CDR3 is CASSPVDRPTGETQYF. The CDR3 bases are TGTGCCAGCTCACCAGTGGATCGACCCACGGGGGAGACCCAGTACTTC. The whole variable domain, filled in from reference TRBV18 and TRBJ2-5, reads NAGVMQNPRHLVRRRGQEARLRCSPMKGHSHVYWYRQLPEEGLKFMVYLQKENIIDESGMPKERFSAEFPKEGPSILRIQQVVRGDSAAYFCASSPVDRPTGETQYFGPGTRLLVL.